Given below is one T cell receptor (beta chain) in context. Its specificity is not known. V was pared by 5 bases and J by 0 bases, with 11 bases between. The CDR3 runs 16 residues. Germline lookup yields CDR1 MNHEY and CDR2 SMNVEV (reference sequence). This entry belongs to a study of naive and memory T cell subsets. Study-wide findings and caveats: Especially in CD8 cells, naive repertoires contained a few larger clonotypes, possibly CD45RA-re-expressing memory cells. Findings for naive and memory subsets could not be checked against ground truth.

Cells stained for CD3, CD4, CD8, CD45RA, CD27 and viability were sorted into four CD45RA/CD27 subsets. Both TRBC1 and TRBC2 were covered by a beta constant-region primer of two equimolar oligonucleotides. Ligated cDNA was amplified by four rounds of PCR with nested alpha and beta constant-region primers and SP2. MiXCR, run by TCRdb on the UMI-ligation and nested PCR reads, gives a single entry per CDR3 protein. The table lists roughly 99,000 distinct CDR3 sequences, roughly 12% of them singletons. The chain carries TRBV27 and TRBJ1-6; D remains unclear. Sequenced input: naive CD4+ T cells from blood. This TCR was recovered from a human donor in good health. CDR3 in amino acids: CASSTSVASYNSPLHF. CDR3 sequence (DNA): TGTGCCAGCAGTACCAGCGTCGCCTCCTATAATTCACCCCTCCACTTT.